The 25 T cell receptor beta chains listed next were all sequenced from one sample in a study of Ad26.COV2.S vaccination and SARS-CoV-2 variants. TCRdb keeps only in-frame clones here, not all; method: immunoSEQ multiplex PCR. The sample has about 400,000 clones, roughly 90% seen once; the top ten hold around 1.7%. Described treatment: roughly 18 received Ad26.COV2.S at low or high dose, single or two shots; about 5 received placebo; per-sample allocation not given. On day 63 after the first injection, vaccine and placebo recipients gave samples. The sequences come from peripheral blood, collected in a trial of Ad26.COV2.S vaccine versus placebo. The source of these receptors is a person aged 18-60 years who received the Ad26.COV2.S COVID-19 vaccine or a placebo.

V gene TRBV7-9 combines with J gene TRBJ1-4, with 12 bases matching TRBD1. The germline V gene encodes CDR1 SEHNR and CDR2 FQNEAQ (reference sequence). The CDR3 has 18 residues. J gave up 7 bases and V 5 bases, and 14 bases lay outside the gene matches. The CDR3 region has the DNA TGTGCCAGCAGCCTCCTCGGGACAGGGGGCCTCGCGGGTGAAAAACTGTTTTTT. It specifies CASSLLGTGGLAGEKLFF.

The chain has TRBV11-3 and TRBJ2-2; 9 nucleotides line up with TRBD1. Germline V CDR1 and CDR2: SGHNT, YENEEA. The length of the CDR3 is 16 residues. The junction had 8 bases not matched to a gene; V was cut back by 3 bases and J by 6 bases. CDR3 nucleotide sequence: TGTGCCAGCAGCTTGACCGGGACAGGGCGTTCCGGGGAGCTGTTTTTT. Residues: CASSLTGTGRSGELFF.

The gene calls are TRBV11-2 and TRBJ2-2, with 11 positions matching TRBD2. The trim removed 5 bases at V and 5 bases at J, leaving 10 bases unmatched. CDR1 is SGHAT and CDR2 is FQNNGV in the germline V gene. The CDR3 loop spans 17 amino acids. CDR3 bases: TGTGCCAGCAGCCTAACTAGCGGGGGCCTTTATACCGGGGAGCTGTTTTTT. It encodes CASSLTSGGLYTGELFF. Based on the CDR3 plus reference TRBV11-2 and TRBJ2-2, the full variable domain is EAGVAQSPRYKIIEKRQSVAFWCNPISGHATLYWYQQILGQGPKLLIQFQNNGVVDDSQLPKDRFSAERLKGVDSTLKIQPAKLEDSAVYLCASSLTSGGLYTGELFFGEGSRLTVL.

The rearrangement uses TRBV25-1 and TRBJ1-1; 8 bases are a match to TRBD1. In germline, CDR1 is MGHDK, CDR2 SYGVNS. This CDR3 contains 13 residues. The V gene end was trimmed by 5 bases and the J gene end by 9 bases; junction bases not matched to a gene: 8. CDR3 region: CASSLTGGVQAFF. The CDR3 bases are TGTGCCAGCAGTCTTACAGGGGGAGTTCAAGCTTTCTTT.

This sequence joins TRBV3-1 (or the pseudogene TRBV3-2) and TRBJ1-1; D is perhaps TRBD1 (5 bases). This CDR3 is 16 amino acids long. Germline CDR1 reads LGHDT; CDR2 reads YNNKEL (reference sequence). Trimming removed 4 bases at V and 5 bases at J, with 20 bases between. CDR3 region: CASSPRSSWGRTEAFF. The CDR3, as DNA: TGTGCCAGCAGCCCCCGGAGTAGCTGGGGGAGGACTGAAGCTTTCTTT.

For the CDR3, the DNA is TGTGCCAGTAGAGGTTACGGACAGGGGTTGGAAAAACTGTTTTTT. Its translation is CASRGYGQGLEKLFF. V is TRBV19 and J is TRBJ1-4, with 9 bases matching TRBD1. The CDR3 loop spans 15 amino acids. CDR1 LNHDA and CDR2 SQIVND come from the germline V gene (reference sequence). J lost 8 bases, V lost 6 bases, and 10 bases had no gene match. The full variable domain, in which reference TRBV19 and TRBJ1-4 provide the parts outside the CDR3, is DGGITQSPKYLFRKEGQNVTLSCEQNLNHDAMYWYRQDPGQGLRLIYYSQIVNDFQKGDIAEGYSVSREKKESFPLTVTSAQKNPTAFYLCASRGYGQGLEKLFFGSGTQLSVL.

This clone was counted between two and nine times. V usage is TRBV10-1 and J usage is TRBJ2-2; a weak D match, TRBD2 (6 bases). The CDR3 has 18 amino acids. Germline V lookup: CDR1 WNHNN, CDR2 SYGVQD (reference sequence). V dropped 7 bases and J dropped 2 bases, with 23 bases sitting between them. In DNA, the CDR3 is TGCGCCAGCAACCACGGGAGTCTCGCCGGGGGTAACACCGGGGAGCTGTTTTTT. Protein product: CASNHGSLAGGNTGELFF.

The chain has TRBV4-1 and TRBJ2-1; tentatively, D is TRBD2 (6 bases). From germline, CDR1 is MGHRA and CDR2 YSYEKL. The length of the CDR3 is 15 residues. Deletions cut 0 bases from V and 0 bases from J, with 6 bases between. CDR3 nucleotides: TGCGCCAGCAGCCAAGAGGGGGGCTCCTACAATGAGCAGTTCTTC. Translated: CASSQEGGSYNEQFF.

The chain has TRBV30 and TRBJ2-3, with D unclear. This CDR3 is 15 amino acids long. V lost 1 base to trimming and J lost 0 bases, with 11 bases between them. The V gene's germline CDR1 is GTSNPN and CDR2 SVGIG (reference sequence). For the CDR3, the DNA is TGTGCCTGGAGTGGCACTACGCTCAGCACAGATACGCAGTATTTT. Translating gives CAWSGTTLSTDTQYF.

The J gene is TRBJ2-3, the V gene TRBV7-9, with a weak D call TRBD1 (6 bases). V was shortened by 3 bases and J by 0 bases, with 16 bases between the two germline ends. Germline loops: CDR1 SEHNR, CDR2 FQNEAQ (reference sequence). The CDR3 is 17 amino acids. The CDR3 DNA reads TGTGCCAGCAGCTTGGGGACACAGGGTTGGAGCACAGATACGCAGTATTTT. Encoded protein: CASSLGTQGWSTDTQYF.

V is TRBV5-6 and J is TRBJ2-3; D may match TRBD1 or TRBD2 (5 bases each). Trimming removed 6 bases from V and 5 bases from J, with 22 bases in between. Germline loops: CDR1 SGHDT, CDR2 YYEEEE. CDR3 length: 16 amino acids. CDR3 sequence (DNA): TGTGCCAGCACCCGAGGGACGGGTAGTTTGTTAGATACGCAGTATTTT. Its protein is CASTRGTGSLLDTQYF.

The chain couples TRBV7-2 to TRBJ1-1, with D unclear. The CDR3 consists of 13 residues. Germline CDR1 is SGHTA and CDR2 is FQGNSA. V gave up 4 bases and J gave up 4 bases, with 10 bases separating them. The CDR3 nucleotides read TGTGCCAGCAGCTCAGTCGGTGGCACTGAAGCTTTCTTT. Protein product: CASSSVGGTEAFF.

The genes are TRBV6-2 or TRBV6-3 and TRBJ2-7, with TRBD1 matching 7 bases. CDR3 length: 14 amino acids. The V segment lost 6 bases and the J segment 4 bases; nucleotides outside the gene matches: 9. Per germline, CDR1 MNHEY and CDR2 SVGEGT. CDR3 region: CASSQGTVKYEQYF. CDR3 sequence (DNA): TGTGCCAGCAGCCAGGGGACAGTGAAATACGAGCAGTACTTC.

The genes are TRBV11-3 and TRBJ1-4; the D is unclear. Trimming removed 4 bases from V and 4 bases from J, with 13 bases in between. The CDR3 is 15 residues long. Germline-derived CDR1 and CDR2 are SGHNT and YENEEA. CDR3 sequence: CASSSAPRLNEKLFF. The CDR3 nucleotides are TGTGCCAGCAGCTCCGCCCCGAGACTTAATGAAAAACTGTTTTTT.

The chain combines TRBV4-1 with TRBJ1-2, with 8 nucleotides matching TRBD1. This CDR3 has 15 residues. Germline CDR1 reads MGHRA; CDR2 reads YSYEKL. V was pared by 1 base and J by 6 bases, with 7 bases of the junction left unmatched. CDR3 region: CASSQAMDRVNGYTF. CDR3 in DNA: TGCGCCAGCAGCCAAGCAATGGACAGGGTCAATGGCTACACCTTC.

In its sample, this clone was seen once. This chain links TRBV10-1 with TRBJ2-3; D gene unclear. With 3 bases removed from V and 3 bases from J, the gap between germline ends came to 10 bases. CDR1 and CDR2 from the germline V gene are WNHNN and SYGVQD (reference sequence). The CDR3 is made up of 14 amino acids. CDR3 sequence (DNA): TGCGCCAGCAGTGATGGAAAGACGACAGATACGCAGTATTTT. It is translated as CASSDGKTTDTQYF.

This clone was counted at least ten times. The DNA of the CDR3 is TGTGCCAGCACCACAGGAAGAGGGACACGGGGCTCCTATAATTCACCCCTCCACTTT. Translated, it gives CASTTGRGTRGSYNSPLHF. The genes are TRBV7-7 and TRBJ1-6; D perhaps matches TRBD1 (6 bases). The CDR3 totals 19 residues. Germline CDR1 is SSHAT and CDR2 is FNYEAQ (reference sequence). Trimming cost V 7 bases and J 0 bases, with 22 bases left between them.

The gene calls are TRBV29-1 and TRBJ2-1; D call uncertain. Trimming removed 6 bases at V and 6 bases at J, with 6 bases between. CDR1 SQVTM and CDR2 ANQGSEA come from the germline V gene. The CDR3 sequence is 10 residues long. CDR3 sequence (DNA): TGCAGCGTCTGGGCCAATGAGCAGTTCTTC. Amino acid sequence: CSVWANEQFF.

The V call is TRBV5-1, the J call TRBJ1-2; 9 positions match TRBD1. The V gene's germline CDR1 is SGHRS and CDR2 YFSETQ. The CDR3 length is 15 residues. With 4 bases clipped from V and 8 bases from J, the junction kept 12 bases outside the gene matches. CDR3 protein: CASSGIGTGSGGYTF. The CDR3 bases are TGCGCCAGCAGCGGGATTGGGACAGGGTCAGGGGGCTACACCTTC.

The chain joins TRBV9 to TRBJ1-6; the D gene is possibly TRBD1 (5 bases). This CDR3 spans 16 amino acids. V dropped 0 bases and J dropped 9 bases, with 16 bases sitting between them. Germline assignment: CDR1 SGDLS and CDR2 YYNGEE. This chain's CDR3 is CASSVEVAGLGSPLHF. CDR3 DNA sequence: TGTGCCAGCAGCGTAGAGGTGGCAGGGTTAGGTTCACCCCTCCACTTT.

This chain links TRBV3-1 (or the pseudogene TRBV3-2) with TRBJ2-6, with 7 bases matching TRBD1. The junction had 14 bases not matched to a gene; V was cut back by 4 bases and J by 2 bases. Germline lookup yields CDR1 LGHDT and CDR2 YNNKEL (reference sequence). The CDR3 has 19 residues. The CDR3 spells CASSLLPDRCFTGANVLTF. The CDR3 nucleotides are TGTGCCAGCAGCCTGCTCCCGGACAGGTGTTTTACTGGGGCCAACGTCCTGACTTTC.

CDR3 sequence: CASSSQSGDGNQPQHF. In DNA form, the CDR3 reads TGTGCCAGCAGCTCACAATCGGGGGATGGCAATCAGCCCCAGCATTTT. The chain combines TRBV7-9 with TRBJ1-5; possible D gene TRBD1, 5 bases. Germline V lookup: CDR1 SEHNR, CDR2 FQNEAQ (reference sequence). V lost 4 bases and J lost 2, with 15 bases in between. The CDR3 is 16 amino acids.

This chain uses TRBV19 with TRBJ1-1; D gene unclear. Germline assignment: CDR1 LNHDA and CDR2 SQIVND (reference sequence). This CDR3 has 13 residues. V was pared by 6 bases and J by 10 bases, with 18 bases between. CDR3 coding DNA: TGTGCCAGTAGACCCAGCGACCCGGACGGAGCTTTCTTT. Translation: CASRPSDPDGAFF.

The chain is built from TRBV2 and TRBJ1-2; D not certain. Germline CDR1 and CDR2: SNHLY and FYNNEI. V was cut by 7 bases and J by 3 bases, with 12 bases left in between. CDR3 size: 13 residues. The CDR3, as DNA: TGTGCCAGCACTGGGTGGGTGGACTATGGCTACACCTTC. Protein: CASTGWVDYGYTF.

CDR3 sequence: CASSLSGGAYNEQFF. The CDR3 DNA reads TGTGCCAGCAGCTTATCAGGGGGCGCCTACAATGAGCAGTTCTTC. The genes are TRBV7-2 and TRBJ2-1; 8 positions match TRBD1. With 2 bases clipped from V and 2 bases from J, the junction kept 2 bases outside the gene matches. The germline V gene encodes CDR1 SGHTA and CDR2 FQGNSA. The CDR3 sequence is 15 residues long.